The 18 T cell receptor beta chains presented below share a single source sample, sequenced in a study of blood T cell repertoires in COVID-19. Sequencing was performed with immunoSEQ multiplex PCR; in TCRdb, only in-frame clones are kept and a portion is missing. The sample lists over 110,000 clones, 84% occurring once. Specimen: PBMCs or T cells enriched from blood (not recorded which). The receptor source for this set is a man aged 35 to 55 with acute COVID-19.

The V call is TRBV5-5, the J call TRBJ2-5, with D maybe TRBD2 (7 bases). CDR3 length: 15 residues. V gave up 4 bases and J gave up 1 base, with 14 bases separating them. Germline CDR1 SGHKS, CDR2 YYEKEE (reference sequence). Written as DNA, the CDR3 is TGTGCCAGCAGCCAATTTAGGGGGGGCCAAGAGACCCAGTACTTC. It encodes CASSQFRGGQETQYF.

This clone has more than one count but fewer than ten. The chain joins TRBV6-5 to TRBJ2-5, with TRBD2 identical over 8 bases. In germline, CDR1 is MNHEY, CDR2 SVGAGI. V was pared by 9 bases and J by 0 bases, with 6 bases of the junction left unmatched. This CDR3 has 14 residues. The CDR3 DNA reads TGTGCCAGTCATCGGGGGGGGAACCAAGAGACCCAGTACTTC. Translating gives CASHRGGNQETQYF.

In DNA, the CDR3 is TGTGCCACCAGCAGAGGGGGGGACGAGCAGTACTTC. It codes for CATSRGGDEQYF. The chain is built from TRBV15 and TRBJ2-7; tentative D call: TRBD2 (6 bases). V shed 1 base and J shed 5 bases, with 6 bases lying between them. The germline V gene has CDR1 LNHNV and CDR2 YYDKDF (reference sequence). The CDR3 totals 12 residues. The variable domain in full, completed from reference TRBV15 and TRBJ2-7, reads DAMVIQNPRYQVTQFGKPVTLSCSQTLNHNVMYWYQQKSSQAPKLLFHYYDKDFNNEADTPDNFQSRRPNTSFCFLDIRSPGLGDTAMYLCATSRGGDEQYFGPGTRLTVT.

This clone was counted only a few times. The chain combines TRBV30 with TRBJ1-1; 9 bases map to TRBD1. With 3 bases clipped from V and 0 bases from J, the junction kept 8 bases outside the gene matches. This CDR3 is built from 16 residues. Germline V lookup: CDR1 GTSNPN, CDR2 SVGIG (reference sequence). For the CDR3, the DNA is TGTGCCTGGAGCCGAGGGACAGGGCTTTTGAACACTGAAGCTTTCTTT. Its translation: CAWSRGTGLLNTEAFF. Combining the CDR3 with reference TRBV30 and TRBJ1-1 gives the whole variable domain SQTIHQWPATLVQPVGSPLSLECTVEGTSNPNLYWYRQAAGRGLQLLFYSVGIGQISSEVPQNLSASRPQDRQFILSSKKLLLSDSGFYLCAWSRGTGLLNTEAFFGQGTRLTVV.

The rearrangement links TRBV7-9 to TRBJ2-5, with D uncertain. Germline CDR1 is SEHNR and CDR2 is FQNEAQ (reference sequence). Trimming shortened V by 9 bases and J by 0 bases, and 8 bases separated the two germline ends. The CDR3 has 12 amino acids. This chain's CDR3 is CASTTNQETQYF. As DNA, the CDR3 is TGTGCCAGTACTACCAACCAAGAGACCCAGTACTTC.

This sequence joins TRBV28 and TRBJ2-1, with TRBD1 as a possible D gene (6 bases). This CDR3 is built from 14 residues. Germline CDR1 reads MDHEN; CDR2 reads SYDVKM. V shed 4 bases and J shed 6 bases, with 13 bases lying between them. CDR3 sequence (DNA): TGTGCCAGCAGTTCAGGGGAGTTTTTCAATGAGCAGTTCTTC. Residues: CASSSGEFFNEQFF.

The V gene is TRBV7-2, the J gene TRBJ1-6; TRBD1 is a possible D gene (6 bases). V dropped 3 bases and J dropped 10 bases, with 13 bases sitting between them. CDR1 SGHTA and CDR2 FQGNSA come from the germline V gene. CDR3 length equals 14 residues. CDR3 loop: CASSFTGSRSPLHF. The DNA for the CDR3 is TGTGCCAGCAGCTTTACAGGGAGCAGATCACCCCTCCACTTT.

V is TRBV2 and J is TRBJ1-2; D is unclear. V lost 5 bases and J lost 6, with 10 bases in between. This CDR3 is built from 12 residues. The germline gives CDR1 SNHLY, CDR2 FYNNEI. The CDR3 nucleotides are TGTGCCAGCAGTATGTCAGAGGATGGCTACACCTTC. Protein product: CASSMSEDGYTF.

The chain couples TRBV6-5 to TRBJ1-3, with D possibly matching TRBD1 (6 bases). Germline V gene lookup returns CDR1 MNHEY and CDR2 SVGAGI. This CDR3 spans 13 amino acids. V shed 9 bases and J shed 2 bases, with 11 bases lying between them. CDR3 loop: CASNTGPGNTIYF. Written as DNA, the CDR3 is TGTGCCAGTAACACAGGGCCTGGAAACACCATATATTTT.

CDR3 residues: CASRKSKWDRGSHSNQPQHF. The CDR3 DNA reads as TGTGCCAGCCGAAAAAGTAAATGGGACAGGGGGTCCCATAGCAATCAGCCCCAGCATTTT. This chain links TRBV11-3 with TRBJ1-5, with 11 bases that match TRBD1. V lost 8 bases and J lost 0; bases outside the gene matches: 18. This CDR3 contains 20 residues. Germline-derived CDR1 and CDR2 are SGHNT and YENEEA.

The chain has TRBV30 and TRBJ1-6, with TRBD1 matching over 7 bases. J was trimmed by 6 bases and V by 3 bases; bases with no gene match: 5. The CDR3 has 14 residues. Germline CDR1 and CDR2: GTSNPN and SVGIG (reference sequence). Written as DNA, the CDR3 is TGTGCCTGGAGGGACAGGTTGCGTAATTCACCCCTCCACTTT. The encoded protein is CAWRDRLRNSPLHF.

This clone was seen more than once but under ten times. V and J are TRBV6-5 and TRBJ1-1, with D unresolved. Trimming took 6 bases from V and 2 from J, leaving 13 bases between them. Germline lookup yields CDR1 MNHEY and CDR2 SVGAGI. The CDR3 contains 14 residues. This CDR3 is CASRLEFVNTEAFF. The CDR3, as DNA: TGTGCCAGCAGACTCGAATTTGTAAACACTGAAGCTTTCTTT.

The chain uses TRBV11-2 and TRBJ2-3; 8 nucleotides align to TRBD2. There are 14 residues in the CDR3. Losses at the gene ends were 5 bases for V and 4 bases for J; bases not matched to a gene: 5. Germline lookup yields CDR1 SGHAT and CDR2 FQNNGV. CDR3 DNA sequence: TGTGCCAGCAGCCGGGGGGGCCCGGCAGATACGCAGTATTTT. Its translation: CASSRGGPADTQYF.

The chain employs TRBV21-1 and TRBJ1-6; the table gives TRBD1 as D, unverified against the DNA. TRBV21-1 is labeled a pseudogene. The CDR3 length is 16 residues. The CDR3 spells CASPLRVQGYNSPLHF. The CDR3 nucleotides are TGTGCCAGCCCCTTGAGAGTTCAGGGCTATAATTCACCCCTCCACTTT.

V usage is TRBV19 and J usage is TRBJ1-2; D gene ambiguous. Trimming took off 5 bases at V and 8 bases at J, with 18 bases between the two ends. Per the germline V gene, CDR1 is LNHDA and CDR2 is SQIVND (reference sequence). The CDR3 loop spans 14 amino acids. CDR3 amino acids: CASSSQTVSGGYTF. As DNA, the CDR3 is TGTGCCAGTAGTTCCCAGACGGTGAGCGGGGGCTACACCTTC.

The chain combines TRBV2 with TRBJ2-3; D remains unclear. Germline CDR1 reads SNHLY; CDR2 reads FYNNEI. This CDR3 is 15 amino acids long. V was shortened by 4 bases and J by 0 bases, with 11 bases between the two germline ends. This CDR3 reads CASSGERPSTDTQYF. The CDR3 nucleotides read TGTGCCAGCAGTGGTGAGCGACCGAGCACAGATACGCAGTATTTT.

V usage is TRBV4-1 and J usage is TRBJ1-5, with D tentatively TRBD1 (5 bases). CDR1 and CDR2 from the germline V gene are MGHRA and YSYEKL. The V and J ends lost 3 bases and 7 bases respectively, with 10 bases between them. CDR3 length equals 13 residues. This chain's CDR3 is CASSQWGGQPQHF. The CDR3 DNA follows: TGCGCCAGCAGCCAGTGGGGGGGACAGCCCCAGCATTTT.

This rearrangement joins TRBV18 to TRBJ1-2; D unclear. This CDR3 is 15 amino acids long. The V and J ends lost 6 bases and 4 bases respectively, with 18 bases between them. Germline V gene data show CDR1 as KGHSH and CDR2 as LQKENI. Here the CDR3 reads CASSASPGTAYGYTF. The CDR3 DNA reads TGTGCCAGCTCCGCCTCCCCGGGAACAGCCTATGGCTACACCTTC.